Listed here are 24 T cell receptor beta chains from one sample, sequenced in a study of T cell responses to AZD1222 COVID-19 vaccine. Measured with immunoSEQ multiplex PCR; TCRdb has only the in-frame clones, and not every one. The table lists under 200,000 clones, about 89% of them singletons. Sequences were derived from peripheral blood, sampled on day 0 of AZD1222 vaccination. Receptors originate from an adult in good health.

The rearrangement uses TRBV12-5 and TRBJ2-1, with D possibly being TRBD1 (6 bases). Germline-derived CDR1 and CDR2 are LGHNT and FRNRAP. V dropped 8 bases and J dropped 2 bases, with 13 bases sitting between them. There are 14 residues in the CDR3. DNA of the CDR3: TGTGCTAGTTGCCGGGACACCACCTACAATGAGCAGTTCTTC. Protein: CASCRDTTYNEQFF.

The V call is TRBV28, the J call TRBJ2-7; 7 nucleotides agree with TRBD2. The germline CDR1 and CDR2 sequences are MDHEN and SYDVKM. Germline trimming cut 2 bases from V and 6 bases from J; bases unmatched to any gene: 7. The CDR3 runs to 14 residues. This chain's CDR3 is CASSLSLAASEQYF. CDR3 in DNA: TGTGCCAGCAGTTTAAGCCTAGCGGCGAGCGAGCAGTACTTC.

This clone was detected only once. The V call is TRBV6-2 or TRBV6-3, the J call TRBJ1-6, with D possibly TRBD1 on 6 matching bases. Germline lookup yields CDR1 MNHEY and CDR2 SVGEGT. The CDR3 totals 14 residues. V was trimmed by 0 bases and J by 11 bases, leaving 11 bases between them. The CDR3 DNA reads TGTGCCAGCAGTTACTCGATACAGGGAACACCCCTCCACTTT. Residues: CASSYSIQGTPLHF.

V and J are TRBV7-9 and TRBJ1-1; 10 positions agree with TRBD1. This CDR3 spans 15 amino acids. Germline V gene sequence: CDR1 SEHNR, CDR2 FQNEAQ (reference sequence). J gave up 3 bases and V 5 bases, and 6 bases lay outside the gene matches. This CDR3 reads CASSPRTGGDTEAFF. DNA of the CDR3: TGTGCCAGCAGCCCGCGGACAGGGGGGGACACTGAAGCTTTCTTT.

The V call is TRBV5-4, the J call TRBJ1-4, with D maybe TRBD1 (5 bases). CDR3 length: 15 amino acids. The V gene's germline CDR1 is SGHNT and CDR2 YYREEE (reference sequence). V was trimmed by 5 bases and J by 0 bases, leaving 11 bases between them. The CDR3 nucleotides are TGTGCCAGCAGTTTCAAGACAGCAACTAATGAAAAACTGTTTTTT. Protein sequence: CASSFKTATNEKLFF.

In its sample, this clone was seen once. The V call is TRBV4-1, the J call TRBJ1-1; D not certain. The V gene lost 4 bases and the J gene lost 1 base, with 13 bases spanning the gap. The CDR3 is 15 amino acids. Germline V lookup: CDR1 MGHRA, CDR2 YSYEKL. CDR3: CASSLSGGGNTEAFF. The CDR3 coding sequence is TGCGCCAGCAGCCTATCGGGTGGAGGGAACACTGAAGCTTTCTTT.

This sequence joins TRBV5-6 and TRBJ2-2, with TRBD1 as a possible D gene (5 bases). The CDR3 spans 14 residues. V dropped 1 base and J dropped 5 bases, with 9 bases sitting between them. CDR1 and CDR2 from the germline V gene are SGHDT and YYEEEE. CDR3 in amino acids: CASSLFQGTGELFF. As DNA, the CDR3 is TGTGCCAGCAGCTTGTTTCAGGGAACCGGGGAGCTGTTTTTT.

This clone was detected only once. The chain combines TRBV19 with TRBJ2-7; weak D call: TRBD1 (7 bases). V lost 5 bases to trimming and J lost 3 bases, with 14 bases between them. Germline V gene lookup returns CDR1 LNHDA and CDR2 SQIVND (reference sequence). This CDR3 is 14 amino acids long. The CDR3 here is CASSPEGQNYEQYF. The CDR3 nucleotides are TGTGCCAGTAGTCCGGAGGGACAGAACTACGAGCAGTACTTC.

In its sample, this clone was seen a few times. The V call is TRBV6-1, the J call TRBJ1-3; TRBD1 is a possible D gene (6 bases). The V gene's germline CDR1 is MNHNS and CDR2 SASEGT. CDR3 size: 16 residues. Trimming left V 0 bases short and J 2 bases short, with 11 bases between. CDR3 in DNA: TGTGCCAGCAGTGAAGCTGTCAGGGGTGCTGGAAACACCATATATTTT. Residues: CASSEAVRGAGNTIYF.

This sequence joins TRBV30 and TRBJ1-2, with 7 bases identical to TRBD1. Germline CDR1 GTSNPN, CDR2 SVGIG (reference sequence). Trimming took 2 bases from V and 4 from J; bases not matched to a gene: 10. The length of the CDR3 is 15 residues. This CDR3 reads CAWSRVTGPLYGYTF. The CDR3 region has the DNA TGTGCCTGGAGTAGGGTGACAGGGCCTCTCTATGGCTACACCTTC.

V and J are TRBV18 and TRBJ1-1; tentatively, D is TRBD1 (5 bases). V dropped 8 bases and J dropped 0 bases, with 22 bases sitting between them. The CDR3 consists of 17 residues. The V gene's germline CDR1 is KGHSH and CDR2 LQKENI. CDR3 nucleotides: TGTGCCAGCCCTCCGCCAGGGAAGCGCGACATGAACACTGAAGCTTTCTTT. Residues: CASPPPGKRDMNTEAFF.

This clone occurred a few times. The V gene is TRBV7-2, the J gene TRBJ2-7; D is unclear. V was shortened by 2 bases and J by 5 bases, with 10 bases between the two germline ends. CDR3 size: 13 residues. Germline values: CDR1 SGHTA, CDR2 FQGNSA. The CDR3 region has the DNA TGTGCCAGCAGCTTAACGACCCCAGACGAGCAGTACTTC. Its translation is CASSLTTPDEQYF.

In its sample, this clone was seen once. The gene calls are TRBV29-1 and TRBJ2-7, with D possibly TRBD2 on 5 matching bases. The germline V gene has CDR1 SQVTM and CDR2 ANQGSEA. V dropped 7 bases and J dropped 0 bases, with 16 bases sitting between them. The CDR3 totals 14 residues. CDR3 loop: CSAKGLLSSYEQYF. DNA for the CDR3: TGCAGCGCCAAAGGACTCCTCAGCTCCTACGAGCAGTACTTC.

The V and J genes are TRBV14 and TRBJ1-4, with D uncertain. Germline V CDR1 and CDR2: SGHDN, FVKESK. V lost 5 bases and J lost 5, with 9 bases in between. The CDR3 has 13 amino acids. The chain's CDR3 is CASSSGANEKLFF. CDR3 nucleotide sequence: TGTGCCAGCAGCTCGGGAGCGAATGAAAAACTGTTTTTT.

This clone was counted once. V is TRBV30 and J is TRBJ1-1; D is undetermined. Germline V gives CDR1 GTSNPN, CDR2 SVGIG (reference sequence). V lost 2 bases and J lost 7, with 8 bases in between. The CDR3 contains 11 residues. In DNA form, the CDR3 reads TGTGCCTGGAGTTCGGGAGGTGAAGCTTTCTTT. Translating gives CAWSSGGEAFF.

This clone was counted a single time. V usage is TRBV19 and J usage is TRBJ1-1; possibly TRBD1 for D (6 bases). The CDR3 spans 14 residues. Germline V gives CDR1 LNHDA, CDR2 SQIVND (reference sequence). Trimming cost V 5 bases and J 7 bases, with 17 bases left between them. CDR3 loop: CASSPVDSLLEAFF. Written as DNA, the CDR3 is TGTGCCAGTAGTCCCGTGGACAGTTTGCTTGAAGCTTTCTTT.

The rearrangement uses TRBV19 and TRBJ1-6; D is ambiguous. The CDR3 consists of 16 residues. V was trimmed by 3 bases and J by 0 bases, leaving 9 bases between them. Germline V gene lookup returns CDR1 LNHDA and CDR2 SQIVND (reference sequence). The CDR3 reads CASSIRESSYNSPLHF. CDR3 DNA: TGTGCCAGTAGTATCAGAGAGAGCTCCTATAATTCACCCCTCCACTTT.

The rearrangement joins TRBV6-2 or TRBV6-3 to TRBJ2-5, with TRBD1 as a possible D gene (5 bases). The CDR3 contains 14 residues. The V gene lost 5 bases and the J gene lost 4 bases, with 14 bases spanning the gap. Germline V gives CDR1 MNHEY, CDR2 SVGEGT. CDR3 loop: CASSPQGIPETQYF. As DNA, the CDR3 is TGTGCCAGCAGTCCCCAGGGAATCCCAGAGACCCAGTACTTC.

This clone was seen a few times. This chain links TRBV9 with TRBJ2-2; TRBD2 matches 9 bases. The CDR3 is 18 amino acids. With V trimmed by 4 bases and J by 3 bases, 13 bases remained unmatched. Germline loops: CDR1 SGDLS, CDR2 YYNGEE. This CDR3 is CASSSRLAVPLHTGELFF. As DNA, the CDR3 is TGTGCCAGCAGCAGCCGACTAGCGGTTCCCCTTCACACCGGGGAGCTGTTTTTT.

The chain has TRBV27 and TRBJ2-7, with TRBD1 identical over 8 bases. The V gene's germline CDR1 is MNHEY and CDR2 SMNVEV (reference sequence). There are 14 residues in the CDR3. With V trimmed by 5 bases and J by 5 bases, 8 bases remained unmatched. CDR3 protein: CASSTRQGFDEQYF. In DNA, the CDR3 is TGTGCCAGCAGTACCCGACAGGGGTTTGACGAGCAGTACTTC.

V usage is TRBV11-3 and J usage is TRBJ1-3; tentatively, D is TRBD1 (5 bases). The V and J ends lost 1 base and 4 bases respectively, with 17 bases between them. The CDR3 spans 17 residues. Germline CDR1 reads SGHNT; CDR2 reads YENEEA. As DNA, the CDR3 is TGTGCCAGCAGCTTAGCGGGGGACCTACGACAAGGAAACACCATATATTTT. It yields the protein CASSLAGDLRQGNTIYF.

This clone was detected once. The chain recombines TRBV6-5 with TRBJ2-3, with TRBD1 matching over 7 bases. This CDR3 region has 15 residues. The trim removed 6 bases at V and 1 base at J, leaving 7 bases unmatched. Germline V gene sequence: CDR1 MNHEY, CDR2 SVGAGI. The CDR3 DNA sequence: TGTGCCAGCAGCGTTAGACAGGGTGGCACAGATACGCAGTATTTT. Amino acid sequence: CASSVRQGGTDTQYF.

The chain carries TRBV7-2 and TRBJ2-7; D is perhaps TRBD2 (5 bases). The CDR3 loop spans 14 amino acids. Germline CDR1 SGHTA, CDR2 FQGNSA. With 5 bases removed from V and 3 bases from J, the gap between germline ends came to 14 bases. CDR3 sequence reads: CASSRIGEGYEQYF. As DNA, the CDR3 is TGTGCCAGCAGCAGAATAGGAGAGGGCTACGAGCAGTACTTC. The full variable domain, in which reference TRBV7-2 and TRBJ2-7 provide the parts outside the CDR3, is GAGVSQSPSNKVTEKGKDVELRCDPISGHTALYWYRQSLGQGLEFLIYFQGNSAPDKSGLPSDRFSAERTGGSVSTLTIQRTQQEDSAVYLCASSRIGEGYEQYFGPGTRLTVT.

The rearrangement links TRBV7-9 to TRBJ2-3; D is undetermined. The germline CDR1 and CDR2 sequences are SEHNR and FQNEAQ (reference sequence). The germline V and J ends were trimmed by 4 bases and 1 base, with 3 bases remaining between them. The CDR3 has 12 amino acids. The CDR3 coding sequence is TGTGCCAGCAGCTGGGGCACAGATACGCAGTATTTT. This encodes CASSWGTDTQYF.